Sequencing of this T cell receptor (beta chain) was carried out in a study of blood T cell repertoires in COVID-19. Study as a whole: Acute and convalescent COVID-19 specimens originated in the United States, Italy and Spain. In each case, the material was cDNA or gDNA derived from T cells, B-cell-depleted T cells, or PBMCs.

TCRdb's copy holds only in-frame clones and misses some; the assay was immunoSEQ multiplex PCR. The sample includes roughly 4,000 clones, approximately 90% of them seen just once. The CDR3 is 15 amino acids. Germline trimming cut 5 bases from V and 2 bases from J; bases unmatched to any gene: 7. Germline CDR1 is MNHEY and CDR2 is SVGEGT. The TCR sequence derives from a woman aged 70-85 years with active COVID-19. The specimen sequenced was peripheral blood. The genes are TRBV6-2 or TRBV6-3 and TRBJ2-7; 9 bases map to TRBD1. The CDR3 protein is CASSLTGTGTYEQYF. The DNA for the CDR3 is TGTGCCAGCAGTCTCACCGGGACAGGGACCTACGAGCAGTACTTC.